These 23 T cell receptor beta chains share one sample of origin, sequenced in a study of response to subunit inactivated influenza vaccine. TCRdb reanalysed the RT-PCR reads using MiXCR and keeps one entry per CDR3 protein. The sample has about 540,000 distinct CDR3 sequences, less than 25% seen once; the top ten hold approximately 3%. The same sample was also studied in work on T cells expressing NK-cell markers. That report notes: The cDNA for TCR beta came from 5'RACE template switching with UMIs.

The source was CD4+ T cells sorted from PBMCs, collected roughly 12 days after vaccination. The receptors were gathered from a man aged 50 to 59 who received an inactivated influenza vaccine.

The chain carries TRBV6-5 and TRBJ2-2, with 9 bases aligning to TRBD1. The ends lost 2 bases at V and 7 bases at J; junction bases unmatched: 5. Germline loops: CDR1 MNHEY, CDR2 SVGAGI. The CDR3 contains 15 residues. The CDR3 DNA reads TGTGCCAGCAGTTACGGCGGACAGGGGAGCGGGGAGCTGTTTTTT. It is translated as CASSYGGQGSGELFF.

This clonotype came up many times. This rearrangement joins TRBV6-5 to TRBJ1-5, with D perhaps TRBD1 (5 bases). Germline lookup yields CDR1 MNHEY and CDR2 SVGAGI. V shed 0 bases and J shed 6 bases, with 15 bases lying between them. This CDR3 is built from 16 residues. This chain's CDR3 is CASSYSYGGESQPQHF. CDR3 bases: TGTGCCAGCAGTTACTCGTATGGGGGGGAGAGTCAGCCCCAGCATTTT.

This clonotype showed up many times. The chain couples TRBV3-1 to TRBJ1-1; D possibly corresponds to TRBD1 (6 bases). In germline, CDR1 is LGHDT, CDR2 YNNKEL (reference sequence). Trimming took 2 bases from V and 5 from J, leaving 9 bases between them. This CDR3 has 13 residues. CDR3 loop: CASSQQGGTEAFF. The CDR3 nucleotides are TGTGCCAGCAGCCAACAAGGGGGAACTGAAGCTTTCTTT.

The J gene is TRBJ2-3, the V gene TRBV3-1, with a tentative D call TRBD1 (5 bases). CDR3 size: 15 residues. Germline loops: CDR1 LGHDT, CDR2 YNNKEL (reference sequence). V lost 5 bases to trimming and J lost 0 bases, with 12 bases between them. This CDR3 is CASSASQGSTDTQYF. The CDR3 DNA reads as TGTGCCAGCAGCGCGAGCCAGGGTAGCACAGATACGCAGTATTTT.

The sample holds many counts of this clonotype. The CDR3 is CASSSTTDTQYF. CDR3 coding DNA: TGTGCCAGCAGTTCCACCACAGATACGCAGTATTTT. The chain couples TRBV6-5 to TRBJ2-3; D call uncertain. The ends were cut back, 4 bases at V and 2 bases at J, with 4 bases in the middle. This CDR3 is 12 amino acids long. Looked up from germline, CDR1 is MNHEY and CDR2 is SVGAGI.

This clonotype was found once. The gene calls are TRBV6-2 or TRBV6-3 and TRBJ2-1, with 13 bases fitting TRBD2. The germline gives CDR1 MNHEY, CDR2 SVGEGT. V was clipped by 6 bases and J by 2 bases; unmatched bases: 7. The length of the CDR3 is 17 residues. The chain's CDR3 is CASSGTSGVGTYNEQFF. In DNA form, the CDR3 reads TGTGCCAGCAGCGGGACTAGCGGGGTCGGGACCTACAATGAGCAGTTCTTC.

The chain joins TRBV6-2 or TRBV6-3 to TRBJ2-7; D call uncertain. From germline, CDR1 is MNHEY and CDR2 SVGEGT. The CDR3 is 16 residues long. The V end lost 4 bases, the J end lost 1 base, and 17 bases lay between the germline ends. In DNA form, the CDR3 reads TGTGCCAGCAGTTCGACTTCCCTGGGGAATTCCTACGAGCAGTACTTC. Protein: CASSSTSLGNSYEQYF.

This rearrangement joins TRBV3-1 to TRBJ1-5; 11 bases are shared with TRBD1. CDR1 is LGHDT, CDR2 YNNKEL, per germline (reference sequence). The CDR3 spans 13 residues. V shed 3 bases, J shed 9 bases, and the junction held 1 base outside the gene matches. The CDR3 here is CASSQGTGGPQHF. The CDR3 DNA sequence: TGTGCCAGCAGCCAGGGGACAGGGGGGCCCCAGCATTTT.

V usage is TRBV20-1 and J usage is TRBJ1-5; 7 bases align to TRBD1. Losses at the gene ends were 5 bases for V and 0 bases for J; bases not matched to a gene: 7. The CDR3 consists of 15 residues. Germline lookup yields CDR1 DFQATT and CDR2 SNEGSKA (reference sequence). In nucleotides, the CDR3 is TGCAGTGCTGTTAGAGACAGGGTTAGCAATCAGCCCCAGCATTTT. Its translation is CSAVRDRVSNQPQHF.

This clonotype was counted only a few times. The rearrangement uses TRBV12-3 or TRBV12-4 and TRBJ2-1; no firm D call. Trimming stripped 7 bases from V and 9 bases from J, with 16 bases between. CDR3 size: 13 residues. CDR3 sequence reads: CASTSIQNREQFF. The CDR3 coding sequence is TGTGCCAGCACCTCAATACAGAATCGTGAGCAGTTCTTC.

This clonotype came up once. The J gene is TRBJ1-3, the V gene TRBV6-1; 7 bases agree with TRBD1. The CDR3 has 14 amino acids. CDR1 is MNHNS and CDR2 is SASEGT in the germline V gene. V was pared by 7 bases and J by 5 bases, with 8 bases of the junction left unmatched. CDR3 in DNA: TGTGCCAGCACTGCCGGGACAGAAAGAAACACCATATATTTT. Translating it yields CASTAGTERNTIYF.

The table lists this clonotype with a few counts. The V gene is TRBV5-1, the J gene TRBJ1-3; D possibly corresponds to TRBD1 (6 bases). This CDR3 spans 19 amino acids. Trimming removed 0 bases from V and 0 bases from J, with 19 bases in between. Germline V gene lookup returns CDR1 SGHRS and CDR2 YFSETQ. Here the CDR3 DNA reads TGCGCCAGCAGCTTGGTCGTGAGACAGGAGGGAGGCTCTGGAAACACCATATATTTT. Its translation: CASSLVVRQEGGSGNTIYF.

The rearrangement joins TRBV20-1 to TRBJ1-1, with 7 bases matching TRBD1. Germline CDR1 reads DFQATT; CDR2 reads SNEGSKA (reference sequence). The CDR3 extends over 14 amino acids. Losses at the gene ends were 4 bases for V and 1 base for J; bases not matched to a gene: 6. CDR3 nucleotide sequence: TGCAGTGCTACTATCAGGGGGGGGAACACTGAAGCTTTCTTT. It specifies CSATIRGGNTEAFF.

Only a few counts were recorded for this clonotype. CDR3 DNA sequence: TGTGCCAGCAGTGAAGCGCCGGCAGGCACTGAAGCTTTCTTT. It translates to CASSEAPAGTEAFF. The chain recombines TRBV6-1 with TRBJ1-1, with D uncertain. With 0 bases removed from V and 4 bases from J, the gap between germline ends came to 9 bases. In germline, CDR1 is MNHNS, CDR2 SASEGT. The CDR3 consists of 14 residues.

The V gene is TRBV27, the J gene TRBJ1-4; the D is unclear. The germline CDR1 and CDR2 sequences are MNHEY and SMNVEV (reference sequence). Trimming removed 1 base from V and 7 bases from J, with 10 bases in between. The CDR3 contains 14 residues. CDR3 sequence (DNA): TGTGCCAGCAGTTTATGGGGTTCCTCTGAAAAACTGTTTTTT. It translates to CASSLWGSSEKLFF.

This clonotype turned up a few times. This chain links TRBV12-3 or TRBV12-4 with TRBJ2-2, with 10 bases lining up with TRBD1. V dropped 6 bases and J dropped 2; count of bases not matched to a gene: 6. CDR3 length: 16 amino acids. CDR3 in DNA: TGTGCCAGCAGACCCGACAGGGGGCTTAACACCGGGGAGCTGTTTTTT. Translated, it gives CASRPDRGLNTGELFF.

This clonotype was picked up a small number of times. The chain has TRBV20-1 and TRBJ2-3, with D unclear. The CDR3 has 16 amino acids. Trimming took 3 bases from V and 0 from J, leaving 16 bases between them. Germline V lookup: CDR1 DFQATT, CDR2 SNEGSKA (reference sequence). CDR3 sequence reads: CSASGAGSTSTDTQYF. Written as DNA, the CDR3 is TGCAGTGCTAGCGGAGCAGGATCTACTAGCACAGATACGCAGTATTTT.

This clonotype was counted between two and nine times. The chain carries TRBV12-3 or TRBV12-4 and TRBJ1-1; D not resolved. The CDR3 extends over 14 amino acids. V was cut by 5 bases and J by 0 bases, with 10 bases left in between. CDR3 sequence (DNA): TGTGCCAGCAGTGTACAGCCCATGAACACTGAAGCTTTCTTT. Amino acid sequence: CASSVQPMNTEAFF.

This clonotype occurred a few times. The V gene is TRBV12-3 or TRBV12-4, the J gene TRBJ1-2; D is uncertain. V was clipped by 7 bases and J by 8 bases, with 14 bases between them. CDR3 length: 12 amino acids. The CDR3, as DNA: TGTGCCAGCACCTCAGCGGCGGGAGGCTACACCTTC. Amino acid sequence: CASTSAAGGYTF.

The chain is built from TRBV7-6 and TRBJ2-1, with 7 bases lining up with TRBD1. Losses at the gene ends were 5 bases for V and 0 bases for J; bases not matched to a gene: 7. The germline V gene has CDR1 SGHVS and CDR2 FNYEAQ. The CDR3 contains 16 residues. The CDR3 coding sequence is TGTGCCAGCAGCCTTCGGACAGGCGTCTCCTACAATGAGCAGTTCTTC. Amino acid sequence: CASSLRTGVSYNEQFF.

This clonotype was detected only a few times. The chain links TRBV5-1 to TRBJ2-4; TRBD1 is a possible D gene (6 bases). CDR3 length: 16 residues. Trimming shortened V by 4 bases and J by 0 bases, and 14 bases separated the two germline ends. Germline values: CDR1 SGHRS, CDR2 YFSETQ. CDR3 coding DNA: TGCGCCAGCAGCCTGGGGACACCTCTAGCCAAAAACATTCAGTACTTC. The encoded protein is CASSLGTPLAKNIQYF. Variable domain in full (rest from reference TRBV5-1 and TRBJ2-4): KAGVTQTPRYLIKTRGQQVTLSCSPISGHRSVSWYQQTPGQGLQFLFEYFSETQRNKGNFPGRFSGRQFSNSRSEMNVSTLELGDSALYLCASSLGTPLAKNIQYFGAGTRLSVL.

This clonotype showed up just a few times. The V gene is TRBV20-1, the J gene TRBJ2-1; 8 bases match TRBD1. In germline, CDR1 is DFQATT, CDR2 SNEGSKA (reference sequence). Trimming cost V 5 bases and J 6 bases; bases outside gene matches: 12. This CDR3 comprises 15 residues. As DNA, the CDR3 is TGCAGTGCTGCCCTAGTTGGGACAGGTCTCAATGAGCAGTTCTTC. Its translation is CSAALVGTGLNEQFF.

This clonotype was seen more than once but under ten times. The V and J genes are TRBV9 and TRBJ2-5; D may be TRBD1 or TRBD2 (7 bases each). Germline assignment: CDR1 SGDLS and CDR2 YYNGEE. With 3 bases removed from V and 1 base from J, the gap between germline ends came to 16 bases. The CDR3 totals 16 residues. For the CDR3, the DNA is TGTGCCAGCAGCGCAGGGGGGAGGGTGCGCCAAGAGACCCAGTACTTC. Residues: CASSAGGRVRQETQYF.